This TCR beta chain was sequenced in a study of CD8 T cells in ankylosing spondylitis. General study findings and limits: A TCR beta motif of eight highly homologous variants appeared characteristic of ankylosing spondylitis blood.

Comment on this clonotype: Its antigen is undetermined.

Germline V CDR1 and CDR2: MDHEN, SYDVKM. This CDR3 spans 14 amino acids. The ends lost 7 bases at V and 0 bases at J; junction bases unmatched: 2. TCRdb re-derived calls from the 5' RACE reads in MiXCR, one entry per CDR3 protein. The sample lists 700,000 to 850,000 distinct CDR3 sequences; 10% to 15% were seen once. The V call is TRBV28, the J call TRBJ2-7; 11 bases fit TRBD2. The sequence derives from a male donor with ankylosing spondylitis. Sequenced: blood, either unsorted or a sorted T cell fraction (not recorded which). The CDR3 region is CASKTSGNSYEQYF. Here the CDR3 DNA reads TGTGCCAGCAAGACTAGCGGGAACTCCTACGAGCAGTACTTC.